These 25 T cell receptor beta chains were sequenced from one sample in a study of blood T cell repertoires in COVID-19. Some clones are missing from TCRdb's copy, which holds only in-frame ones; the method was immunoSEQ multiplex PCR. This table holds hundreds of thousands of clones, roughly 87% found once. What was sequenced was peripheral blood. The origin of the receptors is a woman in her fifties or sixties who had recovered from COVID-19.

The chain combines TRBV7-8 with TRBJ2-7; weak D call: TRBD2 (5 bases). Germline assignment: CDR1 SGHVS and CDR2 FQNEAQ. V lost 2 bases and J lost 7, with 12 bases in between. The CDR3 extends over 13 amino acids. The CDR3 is CASSLFPGSEQYF. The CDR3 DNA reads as TGTGCCAGCAGCTTATTCCCGGGGAGTGAGCAGTACTTC.

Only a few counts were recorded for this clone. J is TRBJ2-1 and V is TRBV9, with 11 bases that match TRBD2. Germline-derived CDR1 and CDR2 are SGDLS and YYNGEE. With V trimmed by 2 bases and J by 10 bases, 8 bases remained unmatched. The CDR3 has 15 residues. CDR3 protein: CASSVSGTSGVEQFF. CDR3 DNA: TGTGCCAGCAGCGTCTCCGGGACTAGCGGAGTCGAGCAGTTCTTC.

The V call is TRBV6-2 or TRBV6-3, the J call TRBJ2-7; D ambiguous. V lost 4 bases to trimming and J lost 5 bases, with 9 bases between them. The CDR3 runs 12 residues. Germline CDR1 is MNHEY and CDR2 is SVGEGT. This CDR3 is CASSSLENEQYF. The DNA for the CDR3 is TGTGCCAGCAGTTCCCTGGAGAACGAGCAGTACTTC.

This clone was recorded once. CDR3 amino acids: CAIQGGAANYGYTF. The CDR3 DNA reads as TGTGCCATACAGGGTGGGGCAGCTAACTATGGCTACACCTTC. J is TRBJ1-2 and V is TRBV2, with D tentatively TRBD1 (6 bases). Germline CDR1 and CDR2: SNHLY and FYNNEI. The CDR3 extends over 14 amino acids. Trimming shortened V by 10 bases and J by 0 bases, and 15 bases separated the two germline ends. Supplemented by reference TRBV2 and TRBJ1-2, the full variable domain reads EPEVTQTPSHQVTQMGQEVILRCVPISNHLYFYWYRQILGQKVEFLVSFYNNEISEKSEIFDDQFSVERPDGSNFTLKIRSTKLEDSAMYFCAIQGGAANYGYTFGSGTRLTVV.

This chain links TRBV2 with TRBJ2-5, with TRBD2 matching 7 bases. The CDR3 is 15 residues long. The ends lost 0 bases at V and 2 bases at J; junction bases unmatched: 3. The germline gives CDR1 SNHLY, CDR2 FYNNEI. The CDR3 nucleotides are TGTGCCAGCAGTGAAGCGTGGGGGGGACAAGAGACCCAGTACTTC. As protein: CASSEAWGGQETQYF.

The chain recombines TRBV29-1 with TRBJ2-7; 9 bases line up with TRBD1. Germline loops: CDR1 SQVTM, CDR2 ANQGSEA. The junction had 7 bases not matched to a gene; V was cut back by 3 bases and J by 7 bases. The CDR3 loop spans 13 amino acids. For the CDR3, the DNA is TGCAGCGTTGACGGGACAGGGTTATCAGAGCAGTACTTC. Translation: CSVDGTGLSEQYF.

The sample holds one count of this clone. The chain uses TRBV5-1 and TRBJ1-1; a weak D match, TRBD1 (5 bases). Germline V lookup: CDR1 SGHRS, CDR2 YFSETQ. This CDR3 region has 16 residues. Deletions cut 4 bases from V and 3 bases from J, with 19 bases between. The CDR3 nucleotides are TGCGCCAGCAGCCCCGGGGGTGGGTCAAGGGACACTGAAGCTTTCTTT. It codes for CASSPGGGSRDTEAFF. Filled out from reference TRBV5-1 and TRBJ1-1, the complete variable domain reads KAGVTQTPRYLIKTRGQQVTLSCSPISGHRSVSWYQQTPGQGLQFLFEYFSETQRNKGNFPGRFSGRQFSNSRSEMNVSTLELGDSALYLCASSPGGGSRDTEAFFGQGTRLTVV.

The CDR3 nucleotides are TGTGCCTGGAAAAGGGGAAGGGTTTCGTACTATGGCTACACCTTC. This codes for CAWKRGRVSYYGYTF. The chain is built from TRBV30 and TRBJ1-2; D is perhaps TRBD1 (5 bases). The CDR3 length is 15 residues. CDR1 and CDR2 from the germline V gene are GTSNPN and SVGIG (reference sequence). V was pared by 4 bases and J by 3 bases, with 18 bases between.

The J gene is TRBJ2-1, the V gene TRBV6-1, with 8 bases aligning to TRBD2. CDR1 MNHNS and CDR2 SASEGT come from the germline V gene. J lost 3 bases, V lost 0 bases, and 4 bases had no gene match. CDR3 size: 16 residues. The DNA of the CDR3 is TGTGCCAGCAGTGAAGCGCCAAGCGGGAGCTACAATGAGCAGTTCTTC. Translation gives CASSEAPSGSYNEQFF.

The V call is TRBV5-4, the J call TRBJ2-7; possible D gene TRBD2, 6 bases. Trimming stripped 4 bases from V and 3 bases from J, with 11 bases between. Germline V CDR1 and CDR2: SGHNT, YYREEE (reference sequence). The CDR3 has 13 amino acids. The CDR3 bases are TGTGCCAGCAGCCCCGTCGGGAGCTACGAGCAGTACTTC. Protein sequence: CASSPVGSYEQYF. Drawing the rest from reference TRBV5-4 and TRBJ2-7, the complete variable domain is ETGVTQSPTHLIKTRGQQVTLRCSSQSGHNTVSWYQQALGQGPQFIFQYYREEENGRGNFPPRFSGLQFPNYSSELNVNALELDDSALYLCASSPVGSYEQYFGPGTRLTVT.

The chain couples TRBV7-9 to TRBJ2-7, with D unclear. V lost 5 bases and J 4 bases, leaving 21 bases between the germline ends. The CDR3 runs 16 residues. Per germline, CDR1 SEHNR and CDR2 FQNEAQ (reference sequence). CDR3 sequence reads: CASSPEHGLGAYEQYF. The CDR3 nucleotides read TGTGCCAGCAGCCCCGAACACGGATTGGGCGCTTACGAGCAGTACTTC.

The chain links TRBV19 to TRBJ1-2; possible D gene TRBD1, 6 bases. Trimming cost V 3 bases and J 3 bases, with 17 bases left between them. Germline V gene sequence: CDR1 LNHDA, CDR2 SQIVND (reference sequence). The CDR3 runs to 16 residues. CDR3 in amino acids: CASSIRQVSRDYGYTF. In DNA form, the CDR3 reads TGTGCCAGTAGTATCCGACAGGTTTCTAGGGACTATGGCTACACCTTC.

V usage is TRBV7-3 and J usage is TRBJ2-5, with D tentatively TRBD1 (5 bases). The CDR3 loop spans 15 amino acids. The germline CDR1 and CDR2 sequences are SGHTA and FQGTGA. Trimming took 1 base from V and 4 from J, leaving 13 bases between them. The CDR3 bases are TGTGCCAGCAGCTTAAATGGGCAGGGCAGAGAGACCCAGTACTTC. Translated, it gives CASSLNGQGRETQYF.

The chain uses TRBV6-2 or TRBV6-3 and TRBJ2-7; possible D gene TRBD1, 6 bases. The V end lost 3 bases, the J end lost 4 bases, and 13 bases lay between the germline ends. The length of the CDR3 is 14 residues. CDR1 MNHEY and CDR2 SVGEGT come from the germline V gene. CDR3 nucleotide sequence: TGTGCCAGCAGTTATCTTGGCAGGGGATACGAGCAGTACTTC. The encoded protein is CASSYLGRGYEQYF.

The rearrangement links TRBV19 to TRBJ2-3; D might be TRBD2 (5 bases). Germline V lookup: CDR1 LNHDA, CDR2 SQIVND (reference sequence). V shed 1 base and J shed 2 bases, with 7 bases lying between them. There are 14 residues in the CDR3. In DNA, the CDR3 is TGTGCCAGTAGTATAGGAGGGTACACAGATACGCAGTATTTT. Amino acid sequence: CASSIGGYTDTQYF.

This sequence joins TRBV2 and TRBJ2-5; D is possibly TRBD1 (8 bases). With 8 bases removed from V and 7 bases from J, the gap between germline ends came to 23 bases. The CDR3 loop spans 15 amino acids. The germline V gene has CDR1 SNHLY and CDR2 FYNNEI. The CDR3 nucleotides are TGTGCCAGCCTCGGGGGGCCCGCGGGACAGGTGACCCAGTACTTC. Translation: CASLGGPAGQVTQYF. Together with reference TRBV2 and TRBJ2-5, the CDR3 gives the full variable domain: EPEVTQTPSHQVTQMGQEVILRCVPISNHLYFYWYRQILGQKVEFLVSFYNNEISEKSEIFDDQFSVERPDGSNFTLKIRSTKLEDSAMYFCASLGGPAGQVTQYFGPGTRLLVL.

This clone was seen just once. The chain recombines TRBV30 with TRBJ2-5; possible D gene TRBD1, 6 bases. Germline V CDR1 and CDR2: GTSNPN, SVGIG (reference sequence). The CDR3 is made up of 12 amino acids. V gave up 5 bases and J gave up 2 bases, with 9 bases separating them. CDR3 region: CAWDTGQETQYF. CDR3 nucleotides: TGTGCCTGGGATACAGGGCAAGAGACCCAGTACTTC.

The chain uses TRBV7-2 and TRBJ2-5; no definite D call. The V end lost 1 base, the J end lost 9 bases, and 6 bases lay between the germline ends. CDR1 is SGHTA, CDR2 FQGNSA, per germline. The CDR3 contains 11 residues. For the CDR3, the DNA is TGTGCCAGCAGCTTAGGGGCCCCCCAGTACTTC. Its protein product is CASSLGAPQYF.

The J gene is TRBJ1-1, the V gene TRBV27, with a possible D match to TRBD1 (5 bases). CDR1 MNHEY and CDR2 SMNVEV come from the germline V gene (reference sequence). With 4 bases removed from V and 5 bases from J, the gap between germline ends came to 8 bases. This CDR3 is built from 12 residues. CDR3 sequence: CASSSGGTEAFF. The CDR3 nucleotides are TGTGCCAGCAGTTCCGGGGGGACTGAAGCTTTCTTT.

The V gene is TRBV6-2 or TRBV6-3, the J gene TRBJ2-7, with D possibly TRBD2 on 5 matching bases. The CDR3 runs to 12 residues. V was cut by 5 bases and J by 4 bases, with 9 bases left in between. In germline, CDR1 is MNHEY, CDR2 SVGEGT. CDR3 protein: CASSLPGYEQYF. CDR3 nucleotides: TGTGCCAGCAGTCTTCCGGGGTACGAGCAGTACTTC.

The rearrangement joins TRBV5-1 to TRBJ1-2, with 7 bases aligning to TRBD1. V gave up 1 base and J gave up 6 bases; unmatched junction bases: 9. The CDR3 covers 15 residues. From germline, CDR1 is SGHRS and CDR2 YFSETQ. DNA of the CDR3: TGCGCCAGCAGCTTGAATAGAGGGGGCGTGGATGGCTACACCTTC. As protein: CASSLNRGGVDGYTF.

CDR3 nucleotide sequence: TGTGCCAGCAGCCTTGCACCTCGTGGGGCCGAGCAGTACTTC. It translates to CASSLAPRGAEQYF. The chain is built from TRBV28 and TRBJ2-7, with a tentative D call TRBD1 (5 bases). Germline assignment: CDR1 MDHEN and CDR2 SYDVKM. V was clipped by 6 bases and J by 6 bases, with 18 bases between them. The CDR3 runs 14 residues.

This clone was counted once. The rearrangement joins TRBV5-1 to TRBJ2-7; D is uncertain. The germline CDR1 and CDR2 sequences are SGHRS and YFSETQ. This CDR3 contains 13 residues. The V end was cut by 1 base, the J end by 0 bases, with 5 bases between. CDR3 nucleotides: TGCGCCAGCAGCTTGCCCAGCTCCTACGAGCAGTACTTC. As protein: CASSLPSSYEQYF.

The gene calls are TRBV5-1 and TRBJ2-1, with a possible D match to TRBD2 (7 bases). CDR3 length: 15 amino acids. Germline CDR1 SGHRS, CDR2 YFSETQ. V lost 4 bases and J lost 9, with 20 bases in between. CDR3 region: CASSLRGGPGVEQFF. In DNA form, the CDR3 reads TGCGCCAGCAGCCTAAGGGGGGGCCCCGGTGTTGAGCAGTTCTTC.

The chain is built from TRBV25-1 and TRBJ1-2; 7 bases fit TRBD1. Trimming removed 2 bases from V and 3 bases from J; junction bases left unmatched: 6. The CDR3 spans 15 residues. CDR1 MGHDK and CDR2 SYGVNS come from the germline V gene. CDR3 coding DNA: TGTGCCAGCAGTGAAAGACAGGGAGGAGACTATGGCTACACCTTC. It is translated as CASSERQGGDYGYTF.